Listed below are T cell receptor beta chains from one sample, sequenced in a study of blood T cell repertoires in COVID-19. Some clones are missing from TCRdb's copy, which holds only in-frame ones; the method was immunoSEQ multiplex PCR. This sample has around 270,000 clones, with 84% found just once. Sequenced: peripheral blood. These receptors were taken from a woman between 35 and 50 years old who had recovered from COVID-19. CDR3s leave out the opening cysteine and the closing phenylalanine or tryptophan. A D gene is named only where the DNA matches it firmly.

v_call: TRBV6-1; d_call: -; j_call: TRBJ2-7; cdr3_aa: ASSDDRNSYEQY
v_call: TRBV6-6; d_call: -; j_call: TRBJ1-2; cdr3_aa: ASSFQGWDYGYT
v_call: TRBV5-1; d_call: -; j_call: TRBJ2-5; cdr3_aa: ASSLVSRVGETQY
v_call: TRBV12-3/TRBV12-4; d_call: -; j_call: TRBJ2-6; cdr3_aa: ASSFSGANVLT
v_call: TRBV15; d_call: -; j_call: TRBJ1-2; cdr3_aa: ATSSSDGNYGYT
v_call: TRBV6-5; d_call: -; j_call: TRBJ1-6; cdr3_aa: ASSTNLGGNSPLH
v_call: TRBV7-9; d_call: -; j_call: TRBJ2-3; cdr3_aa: ASSLPGLRTDTQY
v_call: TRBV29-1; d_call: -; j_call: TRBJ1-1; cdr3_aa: SAEGGGSTEAF
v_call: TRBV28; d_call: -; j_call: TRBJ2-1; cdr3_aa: ASARGGAHTNEQF
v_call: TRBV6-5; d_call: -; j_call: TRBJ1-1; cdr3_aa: ASSYSSRGSSLGAF
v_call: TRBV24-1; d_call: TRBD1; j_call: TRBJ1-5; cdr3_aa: ATSDFRTGSVYSNQPQH
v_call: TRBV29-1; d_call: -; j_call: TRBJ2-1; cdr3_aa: SAFSTTTTNNEQF
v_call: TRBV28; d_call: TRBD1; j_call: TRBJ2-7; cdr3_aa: ASRPRTGILVDEQY
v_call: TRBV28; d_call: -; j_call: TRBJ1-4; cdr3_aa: ASSVPGDEKLF
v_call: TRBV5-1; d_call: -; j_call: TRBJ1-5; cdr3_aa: ASSLSSNQPQH
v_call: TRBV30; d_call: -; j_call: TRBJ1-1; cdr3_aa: AWREGFQGTEAF
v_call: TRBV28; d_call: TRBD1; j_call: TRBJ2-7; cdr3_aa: ACRGRGYEQY
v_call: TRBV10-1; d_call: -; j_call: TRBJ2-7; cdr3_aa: ASSVPEGLQPYEQY
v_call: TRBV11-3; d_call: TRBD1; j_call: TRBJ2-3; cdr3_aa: ASSSPETGATDTQY
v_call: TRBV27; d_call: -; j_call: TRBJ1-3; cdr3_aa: ASRPTGAGNTIY
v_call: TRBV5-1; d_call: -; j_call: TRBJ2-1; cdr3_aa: ATKSRGGGSSYNEQF
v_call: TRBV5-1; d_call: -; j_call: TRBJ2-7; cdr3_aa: ASSLVAGTEQY
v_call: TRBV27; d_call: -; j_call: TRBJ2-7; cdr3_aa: ASSLPGTYEQY
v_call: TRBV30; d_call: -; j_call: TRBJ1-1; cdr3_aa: AWKKEVVGAF
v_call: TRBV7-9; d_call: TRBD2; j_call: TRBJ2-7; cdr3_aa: ASSPLAVRYEQY
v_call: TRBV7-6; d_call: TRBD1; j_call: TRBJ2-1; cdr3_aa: ASSLAGGQAYNEQF
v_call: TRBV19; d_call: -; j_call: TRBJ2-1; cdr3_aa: ASSAGTQAPIGQF
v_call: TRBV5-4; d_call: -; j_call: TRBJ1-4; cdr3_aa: ASSSQGHEKLF
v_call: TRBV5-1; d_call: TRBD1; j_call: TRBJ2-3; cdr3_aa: ASSLAGGTDTQY
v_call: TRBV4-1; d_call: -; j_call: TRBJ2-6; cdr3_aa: ASSQPRESGANVLT
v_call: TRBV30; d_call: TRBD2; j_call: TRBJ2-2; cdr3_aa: ACPPTLGGTGELF
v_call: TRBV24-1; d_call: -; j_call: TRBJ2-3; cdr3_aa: ATSRSQTSTDTQY
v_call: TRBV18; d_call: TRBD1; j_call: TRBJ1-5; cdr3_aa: ASSPTGTGTFDQPQH
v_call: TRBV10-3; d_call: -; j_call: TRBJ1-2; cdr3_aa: AISTTGTNGYT
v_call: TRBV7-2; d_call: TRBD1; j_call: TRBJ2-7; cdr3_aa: ASSFGRGQGAYEQY
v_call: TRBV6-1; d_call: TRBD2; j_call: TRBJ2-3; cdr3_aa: ASSGPIGTGTSVDTQY
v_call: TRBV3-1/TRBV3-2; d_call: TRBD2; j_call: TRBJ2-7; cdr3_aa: ASSPPGLASEQY
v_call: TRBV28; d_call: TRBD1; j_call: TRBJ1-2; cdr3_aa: ASSKDRGYYT
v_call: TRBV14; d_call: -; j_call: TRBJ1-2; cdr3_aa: ASSHYGQRGSYNYGYT
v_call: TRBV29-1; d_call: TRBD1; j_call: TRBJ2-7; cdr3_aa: SAGTGGGEQY
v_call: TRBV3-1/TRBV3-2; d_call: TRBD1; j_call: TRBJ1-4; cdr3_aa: ASSQYGTDLSEKLF
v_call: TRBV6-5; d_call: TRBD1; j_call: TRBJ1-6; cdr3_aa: ASSYSDRGQNSPLH
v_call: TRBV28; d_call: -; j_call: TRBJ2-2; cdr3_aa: ASSLFTGELF
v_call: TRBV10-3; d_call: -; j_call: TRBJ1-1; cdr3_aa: AISDRRGGGMNTEAF
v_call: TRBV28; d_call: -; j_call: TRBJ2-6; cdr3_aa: ASSNLIEANVLT
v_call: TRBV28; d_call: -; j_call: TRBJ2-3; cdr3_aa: ASSLTGGVLDTQY
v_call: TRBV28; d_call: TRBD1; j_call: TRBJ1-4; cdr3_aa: ASQGDRDRLF
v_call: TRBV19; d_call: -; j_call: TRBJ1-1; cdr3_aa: ASSITDMNTEAF
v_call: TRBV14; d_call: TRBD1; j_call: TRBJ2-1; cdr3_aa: ASSQDLTGVSYNEQF
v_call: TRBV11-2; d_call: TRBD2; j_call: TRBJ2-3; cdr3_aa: ASSPRGTDTQY
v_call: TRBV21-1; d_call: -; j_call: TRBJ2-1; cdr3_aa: ASSKDPPRLAGYNEQF
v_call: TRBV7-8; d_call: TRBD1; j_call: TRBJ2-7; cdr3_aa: ASSLYRDRSYEQY
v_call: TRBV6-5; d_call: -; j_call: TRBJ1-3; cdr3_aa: ASSTVVGNTIY
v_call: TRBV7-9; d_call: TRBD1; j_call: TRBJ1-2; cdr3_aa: ASSFGTGGAYGYT
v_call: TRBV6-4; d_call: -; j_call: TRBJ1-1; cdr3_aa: ASSLQENTEAF
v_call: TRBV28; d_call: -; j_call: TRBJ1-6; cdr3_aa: ASSFSSSYNSPLH